This T cell receptor beta chain was sequenced for a study of T cells in Graves' hyperthyroidism and ophthalmopathy. Ten or more counts support this clonotype. The blood specimen was taken at initial hyperthyroidism diagnosis, before any ophthalmopathy symptoms. Fresh peripheral blood, roughly 10 ml, was the source of the PBMCs. This CDR3 spans 16 amino acids. Germline V gene lookup returns CDR1 LGHDT and CDR2 YNNKEL (reference sequence). With 2 bases removed from V and 5 bases from J, the gap between germline ends came to 18 bases. RNA transcripts gave rise to amplified TCR beta CDR3 regions. Initially, a first-round RT-PCR of the TCR CDR3 employed the HTBI primer set. MiXCR was run by TCRdb on the multiplex PCR reads, yielding one entry per CDR3 protein. Among 270,000 or so distinct CDR3 sequences listed, approximately 14% were seen once.

Sequenced sample: blood. V and J are TRBV3-1 and TRBJ2-5; D is unresolved. The source of this sequence is a woman aged 50 to 60 with Graves' hyperthyroidism that later progressed to Graves' ophthalmopathy. The CDR3 DNA is TGTGCCAGCAGCCAACGGTTGCCCCCGTCGAGGGAGACCCAGTACTTC. Amino acids: CASSQRLPPSRETQYF.